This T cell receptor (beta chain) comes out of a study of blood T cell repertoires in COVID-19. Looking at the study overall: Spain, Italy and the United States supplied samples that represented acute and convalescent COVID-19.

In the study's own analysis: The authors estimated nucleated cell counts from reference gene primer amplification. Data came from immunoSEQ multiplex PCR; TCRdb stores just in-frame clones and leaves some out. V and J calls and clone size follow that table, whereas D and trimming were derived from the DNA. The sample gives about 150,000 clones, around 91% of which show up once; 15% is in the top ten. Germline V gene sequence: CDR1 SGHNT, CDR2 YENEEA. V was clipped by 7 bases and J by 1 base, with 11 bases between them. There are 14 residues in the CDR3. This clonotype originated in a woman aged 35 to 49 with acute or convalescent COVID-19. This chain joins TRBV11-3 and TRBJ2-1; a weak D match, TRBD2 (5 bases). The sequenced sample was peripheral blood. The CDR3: CASTQDSSYNEQFF. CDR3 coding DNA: TGTGCCAGCACCCAGGACTCGTCCTACAATGAGCAGTTCTTC.